This T cell receptor (beta chain) was sequenced for a study of shared clonotypes between healthy human individuals. Study-level findings and limits: Generation probabilities were higher for clonotypes shared across all four sorted-subset donors than for unshared ones.

Worth noting for this clone: Antigen unknown.

The naive CD8 subset, CD45RO-negative cells positively selected for CCR7, excluded terminally differentiated effector memory CD45RA+ cells. Replicate PCRs for sorted subsets used around 190 ng DNA; this equaled about 30,000 T cell genomes. As handled by the study authors: Junction-only sequences without quality scores were provided by ImmunoSEQ, so filtering was different. Generated by immunoSEQ multiplex PCR, the TCRdb table keeps only in-frame clones and is missing some. V, J and clone size reflect that table, while D and trimming were determined from the DNA. This repertoire shows 500,000 to 700,000 clones, approximately 96% found once; its top ten account for approximately 0.11%. The specimen sequenced was naive CD8+ T cells sorted from blood. This clonotype was obtained from a woman under 40 in good health.

The CDR3 protein is CAWTSYRGRESVAYNEQFF. The CDR3 DNA reads as TGTGCCTGGACTTCCTACCGGGGGCGGGAGAGTGTGGCCTACAATGAGCAGTTCTTC. The chain links TRBV30 to TRBJ2-1, with D possibly TRBD2 on 7 matching bases. Trimming shortened V by 4 bases and J by 2 bases, and 27 bases separated the two germline ends. This CDR3 region has 19 residues. Germline CDR1 reads GTSNPN; CDR2 reads SVGIG (reference sequence).